This is a list of T cell receptor beta chains from one sample in a study of response to subunit inactivated influenza vaccine. TCRdb reanalysed the RT-PCR reads using MiXCR and keeps one entry per CDR3 protein. The sample holds approximately 500,000 distinct CDR3 sequences, roughly 23% seen once. The same data also went into a second study, on T cells expressing NK-cell markers.

This specimen was CD4+ T cells sorted from PBMCs, taken roughly 13 days after vaccination. The receptors stem from a man aged 50 to 60 who received an inactivated influenza vaccine. CDR3s include the opening cysteine and the closing phenylalanine or tryptophan. D genes are given only for firm matches. Clone size, where shown, is once, few, many, or a class for clones that have expanded.

-	TRBJ1-5	-	TRBV6-2/TRBV6-3	TGTGCCAGCAGTTACCGGGGAGGAACTCAGCCCCAGCATTTT	CASSYRGGTQPQHF
TRBD1	TRBJ1-5	-	TRBV3-1	TGTGCCAGCAGCCAAGCGAGGGACAGGCAAAAAAATCAGCCCCAGCATTTT	CASSQARDRQKNQPQHF
-	TRBJ2-5	-	TRBV7-2	TGTGCCAGCAGCTACGGTCTTAGCGGTAGCCAAGAGACCCAGTACTTC	CASSYGLSGSQETQYF
-	TRBJ1-1	-	TRBV11-1	TGTGCCAGCAGCTTAAGGAGAACGGACACTGAAGCTTTCTTT	CASSLRRTDTEAFF
-	TRBJ2-3	-	TRBV6-2/TRBV6-3	TGTGCCAGCACCCACAGGACAGATACGCAGTATTTT	CASTHRTDTQYF
TRBD1	TRBJ2-7	few	TRBV29-1	TGCAGCGTTGGGACAGGGGACGAGCAGTACTTC	CSVGTGDEQYF
TRBD2	TRBJ2-1	-	TRBV20-1	TGCAGTGCTAGAGGTAGGGGACTAGCGGGATCCTACAATGAGCAGTTCTTC	CSARGRGLAGSYNEQFF
-	TRBJ2-3	few	TRBV20-1	TGCAGTGCGAGAGGGACGCAGGGGCCTAGGGGAACAGATACGCAGTATTTT	CSARGTQGPRGTDTQYF
TRBD1	TRBJ1-1	-	TRBV29-1	TGCAGCGTAGCCAGGGGGCTGGGCGCTTTCTTT	CSVARGLGAFF
-	TRBJ2-1	many	TRBV3-1	TGTGCCAGCAGCCAGAGAAATGAGCAGTTCTTC	CASSQRNEQFF
-	TRBJ2-3	-	TRBV7-2	TGTGCCAGCAGCTACGGAGTTCTGGCAGATACGCAGTATTTT	CASSYGVLADTQYF
-	TRBJ1-1	many	TRBV4-3	TGCGCCAGCAGCCAATCGGCTCGGGGGAACACTGAAGCTTTCTTT	CASSQSARGNTEAFF
-	TRBJ2-5	-	TRBV30	TGTGCCTGGAGTGTACTTAGCACGGAGACCCAGTACTTC	CAWSVLSTETQYF
-	TRBJ2-1	few	TRBV11-2	TGTGCCAGCAGCCCAGCGGTTTACAATGAGCAGTTCTTC	CASSPAVYNEQFF
TRBD1	TRBJ1-2	few	TRBV4-3	TGCGCCAGCAGCCAGGCCGGGACAGCATATGGCTACACCTTC	CASSQAGTAYGYTF
TRBD1	TRBJ2-6	few	TRBV5-1	TGCGCCAGCAGCTTCCCTACAGGGGACGGGGCCAACGTCCTGACTTTC	CASSFPTGDGANVLTF
TRBD2	TRBJ2-7	-	TRBV12-3/TRBV12-4	TGTGCCAGCAGTCCGGACCCAGGGACTAGCGGGGAGGGCGAGCAGTACTTC	CASSPDPGTSGEGEQYF
TRBD2	TRBJ2-5	many	TRBV3-1	TGTGCCAGCAGCCAATTTTCTAGCGGGAGAAGAGGAGAGACCCAGTACTTC	CASSQFSSGRRGETQYF
-	TRBJ1-4	few	TRBV4-1	TGCGCCAGCAGCCGATGGGGGGGTGAAAAACTGTTTTTT	CASSRWGGEKLFF
TRBD1	TRBJ2-3	-	TRBV2	TGTGCCAGCAGTGAGCTGGGACAGGGCTGGGATACGCAGTATTTT	CASSELGQGWDTQYF
-	TRBJ2-1	few	TRBV29-1	TGCAGCGTTGACCTGGGTCTCACAGGGAATGAGCAGTTCTTC	CSVDLGLTGNEQFF
-	TRBJ2-7	-	TRBV21-1	TGTGCCAGCAGCAAAGACTGGCGGGAGGGCCTTAAACGCTACGAGCAGTACTTC	CASSKDWREGLKRYEQYF
TRBD2	TRBJ2-1	-	TRBV11-1	TGTGCCAGCAGCTCGAAGACCCGACTAGCGGGGACGTACAATGAGCAGTTCTTC	CASSSKTRLAGTYNEQFF
-	TRBJ1-1	few	TRBV4-2	TGTGCCAGCAGCCAAGACAGAGTGTGGGGAAACACTGAAGCTTTCTTT	CASSQDRVWGNTEAFF
-	TRBJ2-5	-	TRBV24-1	TGTGCCACCAGTGATTTTGGAGGGTCCAGGGAGACCCAGTACTTC	CATSDFGGSRETQYF